This T cell receptor delta chain was sequenced during a study of gamma-delta chains in newborns, infants, children. Germline V gives CDR1 TSWWSYY, CDR2 QGS. CDR3 length: 17 residues. TCRdb used CATT to re-call clones from the reads. Of around 11,000 delta-chain clones listed, about 3.6% are singletons. The sample comprised blood. The chain couples TRDV1 to TRDJ1; 13 bases map to TRDD3. This clonotype was sampled from a child who was a newborn, infant or young child, either healthy, febrile or measles-vaccinated (not recorded which). The CDR3 region is CAVSRYWGIRYTDKLIF. CDR3 DNA sequence: TGTGCCGTTTCCCGCTACTGGGGGATACGTTACACCGATAAACTCATCTTT.